One sample yielded the 26 T cell receptor beta chains listed below, sequenced in a study of CD8 T cells in Susac syndrome. Random hexamers were used to reverse transcribe the RNA input (roughly 0.5 to 1 ug). TCRdb independently ran MiXCR on the immunoSEQ multiplex PCR reads; one entry per CDR3 protein. The repertoire holds hundreds of thousands of distinct CDR3 sequences, with around 89% as singletons. Sequencing input: CD8+ T cells from PBMCs. The receptors were gathered from a human donor with multiple sclerosis.

This sequence joins TRBV14 and TRBJ2-7, with unresolved D. Germline CDR1 SGHDN, CDR2 FVKESK. The CDR3 runs 14 residues. V was trimmed by 1 base and J by 0 bases, leaving 7 bases between them. CDR3 sequence: CASSQGSSSYEQYF. The CDR3 DNA sequence: TGTGCCAGCAGCCAAGGGTCTAGCTCCTACGAGCAGTACTTC.

This sequence joins TRBV13 and TRBJ1-2; D remains unclear. Trimming removed 4 bases at V and 8 bases at J, with 14 bases between. The CDR3 totals 13 residues. Germline lookup yields CDR1 PRHDT and CDR2 FYEKMQ (reference sequence). DNA for the CDR3: TGTGCCAGCAGCTCCGTGGGGTACCGCGGCTACACCTTC. This codes for CASSSVGYRGYTF. The variable domain in full, with the rest retrieved from reference TRBV13 and TRBJ1-2, is AAGVIQSPRHLIKEKRETATLKCYPIPRHDTVYWYQQGPGQDPQFLISFYEKMQSDKGSIPDRFSAQQFSDYHSELNMSSLELGDSALYFCASSSVGYRGYTFGSGTRLTVV.

The rearrangement links TRBV27 to TRBJ2-1; 11 bases map to TRBD2. The CDR3 has 17 amino acids. CDR1 is MNHEY and CDR2 is SMNVEV in the germline V gene (reference sequence). The J segment lost 9 bases and the V segment lost 0 bases, leaving 10 bases of the junction unmatched. The CDR3, as DNA: TGTGCCAGCAGTTTATCGTCGGGACTAGCGGAGGGAGGTGAGCAGTTCTTC. Protein: CASSLSSGLAEGGEQFF.

The CDR3 nucleotides are TGTGCCAGTAGTATGGGTAGCCGGAACATTCAGTACTTC. It specifies CASSMGSRNIQYF. The rearrangement links TRBV19 to TRBJ2-4; D is unclear. The CDR3 consists of 13 residues. Looked up from germline, CDR1 is LNHDA and CDR2 is SQIVND (reference sequence). V dropped 3 bases and J dropped 7 bases, with 10 bases sitting between them.

This clonotype was seen only once. This chain connects TRBV28 to TRBJ2-7; possibly TRBD1 or TRBD2 for D (5 bases each). The length of the CDR3 is 13 residues. CDR1 and CDR2 (germline): MDHEN, SYDVKM. CDR3 nucleotide sequence: TGTGCGGCCCTGGGGCGGACTTCCTACGAGCAGTACTTC. This gives the protein CAALGRTSYEQYF.

This chain uses TRBV20-1 with TRBJ1-1; TRBD1 matches 8 bases. This CDR3 comprises 17 residues. The V gene's germline CDR1 is DFQATT and CDR2 SNEGSKA (reference sequence). V lost 6 bases to trimming and J lost 2 bases; unmatched junction nucleotides: 17. CDR3 protein: CSARRGYRGAPNTEAFF. The DNA for the CDR3 is TGCAGTGCCAGGCGGGGCTACAGGGGGGCCCCCAACACTGAAGCTTTCTTT.

This clonotype was detected once. The chain recombines TRBV28 with TRBJ2-3; D not certain. V was pared by 3 bases and J by 4 bases, with 14 bases between. Per the germline V gene, CDR1 is MDHEN and CDR2 is SYDVKM. The CDR3 spans 15 residues. CDR3 protein: CASSFLLSRADTQYF. CDR3 nucleotide sequence: TGTGCCAGCAGTTTTTTGCTCTCACGGGCAGATACGCAGTATTTT.

This rearrangement joins TRBV4-3 to TRBJ2-7; D uncertain. Germline V gene lookup returns CDR1 LGHNA and CDR2 YSLEER. V gave up 0 bases and J gave up 6 bases, with 15 bases separating them. CDR3 length equals 15 residues. The CDR3 DNA reads as TGCGCCAGCAGCCAAGATCGGACCCTTCTCGGCGAGCAGTACTTC. Residues: CASSQDRTLLGEQYF.

This chain joins TRBV2 and TRBJ2-1, with 11 bases aligning to TRBD2. Germline trimming cut 6 bases from V and 6 bases from J; bases unmatched to any gene: 7. The V gene's germline CDR1 is SNHLY and CDR2 FYNNEI. The CDR3 consists of 15 residues. The DNA for the CDR3 is TGTGCCAGCAGGACCGGGACTAGCGGCTTCAATGAGCAGTTCTTC. This encodes CASRTGTSGFNEQFF.

The CDR3 DNA reads TGTGCCAGCAGCGGTCACGGGACTAGCGGGGGGGCGGCGTACCAAGAGACCCAGTACTTC. Translating gives CASSGHGTSGGAAYQETQYF. The chain links TRBV3-1 to TRBJ2-5, with 16 bases that match TRBD2. V lost 5 bases, J lost 0 bases, and 12 bases stayed unmatched. CDR3 length equals 20 residues. Germline V gene data show CDR1 as LGHDT and CDR2 as YNNKEL (reference sequence).

This clonotype was counted a few times. The chain links TRBV7-9 to TRBJ2-7; a weak D match, TRBD2 (5 bases). Looked up from germline, CDR1 is SEHNR and CDR2 is FQNEAQ (reference sequence). Deletions cut 1 base from V and 5 bases from J, with 12 bases between. The CDR3 runs 14 residues. The DNA for the CDR3 is TGTGCCAGCAGCTTAGTGGGAGTCGGAAACGAGCAGTACTTC. Translated: CASSLVGVGNEQYF.

The V and J genes are TRBV3-1 and TRBJ2-7; 8 bases are shared with TRBD1. Germline V gives CDR1 LGHDT, CDR2 YNNKEL (reference sequence). The CDR3 has 15 amino acids. V shed 2 bases and J 3 bases; nucleotides not matched to a gene: 6. The CDR3 loop is CASSQTTGAGYEQYF. The CDR3 DNA sequence: TGTGCCAGCAGCCAAACGACAGGGGCGGGCTACGAGCAGTACTTC.

This clonotype was observed once. J is TRBJ2-1 and V is TRBV20-1; D uncertain. This CDR3 has 14 residues. Per the germline V gene, CDR1 is DFQATT and CDR2 is SNEGSKA (reference sequence). V was cut by 8 bases and J by 1 base, with 15 bases left in between. The chain's CDR3 is CSLKSPLSYNEQFF. The CDR3 bases are TGCAGTCTAAAGTCACCCTTGTCCTACAATGAGCAGTTCTTC.

The V call is TRBV20-1, the J call TRBJ1-2, with TRBD1 matching over 7 bases. With V trimmed by 6 bases and J by 3 bases, 7 bases remained unmatched. The CDR3 has 13 residues. CDR1 is DFQATT, CDR2 SNEGSKA, per germline (reference sequence). The CDR3 DNA reads as TGCAGTGCCCGGACAGGCGACTACTATGGCTACACCTTC. Encoded protein: CSARTGDYYGYTF.

This clonotype was counted only a few times. The V and J genes are TRBV7-3 and TRBJ2-7; D perhaps matches TRBD2 (6 bases). The CDR3 sequence is 14 residues long. The germline V gene encodes CDR1 SGHTA and CDR2 FQGTGA. V lost 6 bases and J 7 bases, leaving 19 bases between the germline ends. As DNA, the CDR3 is TGTGCCAGCAGATCTGGACTATCCCCTACGGAGCAGTACTTC. It encodes CASRSGLSPTEQYF.

The chain uses TRBV9 and TRBJ1-2, with 7 bases matching TRBD1. This CDR3 has 13 residues. Germline CDR1 reads SGDLS; CDR2 reads YYNGEE. The trim removed 6 bases at V and 6 bases at J, leaving 8 bases unmatched. The CDR3: CASTEGGVDGYTF. The CDR3 DNA is TGTGCCAGCACCGAAGGGGGCGTCGATGGCTACACCTTC.

V gene TRBV4-3 combines with J gene TRBJ2-2, with 7 bases that match TRBD2. Germline V CDR1 and CDR2: LGHNA, YSLEER. The junction had 8 bases not matched to a gene; V was cut back by 4 bases and J by 6 bases. The CDR3 has 15 residues. The CDR3 here is CASSPYPGGAGELFF. The CDR3 DNA reads as TGCGCCAGCAGCCCATATCCTGGGGGGGCCGGGGAGCTGTTTTTT.

This clonotype was seen only once. This sequence joins TRBV5-1 and TRBJ1-1; D remains ambiguous. This CDR3 is built from 14 residues. Germline-derived CDR1 and CDR2 are SGHRS and YFSETQ. The V end was cut by 0 bases, the J end by 7 bases, with 13 bases between. CDR3: CASSLERAGFEAFF. In DNA form, the CDR3 reads TGCGCCAGCAGCTTGGAAAGGGCTGGGTTTGAAGCTTTCTTT.

The V call is TRBV30, the J call TRBJ2-2; D is ambiguous. V lost 0 bases, J lost 1 base, and 9 bases lay in between. Germline assignment: CDR1 GTSNPN and CDR2 SVGIG (reference sequence). The CDR3 consists of 15 residues. Written as DNA, the CDR3 is TGTGCCTGGAGTGTCTTCGCGGAGAACACCGGGGAGCTGTTTTTT. Translation gives CAWSVFAENTGELFF.

The chain is built from TRBV27 and TRBJ1-2, with TRBD1 as a possible D gene (6 bases). The CDR3 consists of 14 residues. Deletions cut 2 bases from V and 4 bases from J, with 11 bases between. Germline V CDR1 and CDR2: MNHEY, SMNVEV (reference sequence). CDR3 region: CASSLTGNFYGYTF. CDR3 coding DNA: TGTGCCAGCAGTTTAACAGGGAATTTCTATGGCTACACCTTC.

This sequence joins TRBV18 and TRBJ2-3; 14 bases match TRBD2. CDR1 is KGHSH and CDR2 is LQKENI in the germline V gene. The CDR3 contains 15 residues. V shed 5 bases, J shed 4 bases, and the junction held 2 bases outside the gene matches. CDR3 sequence reads: CASSAGLAGADTQYF. The CDR3 region has the DNA TGTGCCAGCTCAGCGGGACTAGCGGGAGCAGATACGCAGTATTTT.

The CDR3 reads CASSFRGRLGNEQFF. The CDR3 bases are TGTGCCAGCAGTTTTCGAGGGCGGTTGGGCAATGAGCAGTTCTTC. The chain combines TRBV28 with TRBJ2-1; a possible D gene is TRBD2 (5 bases). This CDR3 contains 15 residues. Germline CDR1 reads MDHEN; CDR2 reads SYDVKM. V lost 3 bases, J lost 6 bases, and 15 bases lay in between.

In its sample, this clonotype was seen once. The chain links TRBV9 to TRBJ2-5; TRBD2 agrees at 10 bases. The CDR3 sequence is 16 residues long. Looked up from germline, CDR1 is SGDLS and CDR2 is YYNGEE. V was pared by 4 bases and J by 5 bases, with 11 bases of the junction left unmatched. CDR3 bases: TGTGCCAGCAGCATGGGACTAGCGCAAATGGGGGAGACCCAGTACTTC. This gives the protein CASSMGLAQMGETQYF.

The chain links TRBV7-9 to TRBJ2-7; D might be TRBD2 (6 bases). The CDR3 totals 14 residues. The germline CDR1 and CDR2 sequences are SEHNR and FQNEAQ (reference sequence). The V and J ends lost 5 bases and 2 bases respectively, with 13 bases between them. CDR3 sequence (DNA): TGTGCCAGCAGCCGTGGAGGGCTAGCCTACGAGCAGTACTTC. The encoded protein is CASSRGGLAYEQYF.

This chain uses TRBV6-2 or TRBV6-3 with TRBJ1-6, with 10 bases lining up with TRBD1. The CDR3 loop spans 17 amino acids. The J segment lost 8 bases and the V segment lost 0 bases, leaving 7 bases of the junction unmatched. Germline CDR1 MNHEY, CDR2 SVGEGT. CDR3 bases: TGTGCCAGCAGTTACTCGATTGGAGGGACAGGGGATTCACCCCTCCACTTT. The encoded protein is CASSYSIGGTGDSPLHF.

The chain employs TRBV4-1 and TRBJ1-5, with D unresolved. The CDR3 has 12 amino acids. The V gene's germline CDR1 is MGHRA and CDR2 YSYEKL. The V end lost 2 bases, the J end lost 6 bases, and 5 bases lay between the germline ends. The CDR3 DNA sequence: TGCGCCAGCAGCCAATACGCTCAGCCCCAGCATTTT. Protein product: CASSQYAQPQHF.